The 2 T cell receptor beta chains given below trace back to one sample, sequenced in a study of cytomegalovirus exposure and HLA in healthy donors. PCR used 60 Vbeta primers and 13 Jbeta primers. Clones were sequenced by immunoSEQ multiplex PCR, and TCRdb holds only the in-frame ones, with some missing. Of about 150,000 clones listed, roughly 67% are singletons. The sample taken for sequencing was PBMCs. These receptors came from a woman aged 18-30 years in good health and CMV-seropositive.

The chain recombines TRBV11-3 with TRBJ2-7, with TRBD1 matching 10 bases. This CDR3 has 14 residues. Germline trimming cut 1 base from V and 6 bases from J; bases unmatched to any gene: 3. Germline V CDR1 and CDR2: SGHNT, YENEEA. CDR3 DNA: TGTGCCAGCAGCTTAGGGGGACAGGGGAGCGAGCAGTACTTC. This translates into CASSLGGQGSEQYF.

This clone occurred once. This chain uses TRBV19 with TRBJ2-2, with TRBD2 identical over 16 bases. J lost 5 bases, V lost 6 bases, and 9 bases had no gene match. This CDR3 spans 18 amino acids. Germline CDR1 reads LNHDA; CDR2 reads SQIVND (reference sequence). The DNA of the CDR3 is TGTGCCAGTAGAAGCCAGGGACTAGCGGGGGGGGTGACCGGGGAGCTGTTTTTT. Translation: CASRSQGLAGGVTGELFF.